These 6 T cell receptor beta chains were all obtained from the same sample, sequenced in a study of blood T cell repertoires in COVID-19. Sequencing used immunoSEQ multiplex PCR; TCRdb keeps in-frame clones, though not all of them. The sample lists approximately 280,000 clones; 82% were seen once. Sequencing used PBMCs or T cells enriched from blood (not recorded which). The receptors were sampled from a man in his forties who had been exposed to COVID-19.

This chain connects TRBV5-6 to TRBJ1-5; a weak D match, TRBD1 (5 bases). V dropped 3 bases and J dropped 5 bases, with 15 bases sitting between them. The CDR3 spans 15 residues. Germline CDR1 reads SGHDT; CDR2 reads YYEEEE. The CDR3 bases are TGTGCCAGCAGCTCGATCCGGGGAGGGGATCAGCCCCAGCATTTT. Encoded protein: CASSSIRGGDQPQHF. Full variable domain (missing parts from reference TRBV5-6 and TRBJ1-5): DAGVTQSPTHLIKTRGQQVTLRCSPKSGHDTVSWYQQALGQGPQFIFQYYEEEERQRGNFPDRFSGHQFPNYSSELNVNALLLGDSALYLCASSSIRGGDQPQHFGDGTRLSIL.

In DNA form, the CDR3 reads TGTGCCAGCAGCTTAGACAGGGCCTACGAGCAGTACTTC. Its protein product is CASSLDRAYEQYF. The rearrangement links TRBV7-6 to TRBJ2-7, with a weak D call TRBD1 (6 bases). Germline CDR1 reads SGHVS; CDR2 reads FNYEAQ. The CDR3 is 13 amino acids. V gave up 1 base and J gave up 2 bases, with 6 bases separating them.

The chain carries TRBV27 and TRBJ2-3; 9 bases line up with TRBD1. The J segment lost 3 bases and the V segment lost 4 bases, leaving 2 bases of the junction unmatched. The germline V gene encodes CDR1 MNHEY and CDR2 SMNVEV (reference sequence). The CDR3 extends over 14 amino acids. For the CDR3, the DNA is TGTGCCAGCAGTTGGACAGGGGTTACAGATACGCAGTATTTT. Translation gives CASSWTGVTDTQYF.

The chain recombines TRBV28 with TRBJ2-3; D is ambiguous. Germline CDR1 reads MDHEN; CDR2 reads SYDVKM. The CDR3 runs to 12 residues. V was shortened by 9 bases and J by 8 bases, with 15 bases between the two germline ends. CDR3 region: CASASLGRTQYF. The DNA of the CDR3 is TGTGCCAGTGCATCCCTAGGCCGTACGCAGTATTTT.

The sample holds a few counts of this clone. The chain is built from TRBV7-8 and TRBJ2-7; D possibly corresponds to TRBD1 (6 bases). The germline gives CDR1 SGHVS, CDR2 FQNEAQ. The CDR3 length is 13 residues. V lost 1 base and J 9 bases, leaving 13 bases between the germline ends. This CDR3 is CASSLDSGAGQYF. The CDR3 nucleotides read TGTGCCAGCAGCTTAGACTCAGGGGCTGGGCAGTACTTC.

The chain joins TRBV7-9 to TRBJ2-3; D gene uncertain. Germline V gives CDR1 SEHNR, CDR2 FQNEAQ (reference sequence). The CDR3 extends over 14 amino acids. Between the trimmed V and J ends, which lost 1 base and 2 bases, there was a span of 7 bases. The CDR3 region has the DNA TGTGCCAGCAGCTTAGGCGGAATCACAGATACGCAGTATTTT. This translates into CASSLGGITDTQYF.